These 12 T cell receptor beta chains share one sample of origin, sequenced in a study of CD8+CD57+ T cells in acquired aplastic anemia. Template material for TCR beta VDJ and CDR3 profiling consisted of genomic DNA. TCRdb passed the reads through MiXCR, listing each CDR3 protein once. The table has a few hundred thousand distinct CDR3 sequences, 25% to 40% seen once. Flow cytometry had shown expanded CD8+CD57+ cells in the patients chosen for sequencing. Sequenced input: sorted CD4+, CD8+, or CD8+CD57+ T cells (not recorded which) from PBMCs. Every receptor here comes from a human donor with aplastic anemia.

This clonotype was detected ten times or more. The rearrangement joins TRBV7-3 to TRBJ2-3; no firm D call. V shed 2 bases and J shed 5 bases, with 5 bases lying between them. The CDR3 length is 12 residues. CDR1 and CDR2 from the germline V gene are SGHTA and FQGTGA. The CDR3 spells CASSLLGDTQYF. CDR3 DNA sequence: TGTGCCAGCAGCTTATTGGGAGATACGCAGTATTTT.

This chain links TRBV12-3 or TRBV12-4 with TRBJ2-1; D is undetermined. The CDR3 totals 13 residues. Trimming took off 4 bases at V and 9 bases at J, with 13 bases between the two ends. For the CDR3, the DNA is TGTGCCAGCAGTTACTGGACCATGGGTGAGCAGTTCTTC. It specifies CASSYWTMGEQFF.

J is TRBJ2-2 and V is TRBV5-1; TRBD2 might be the D (5 bases). Germline V CDR1 and CDR2: SGHRS, YFSETQ. V was clipped by 3 bases and J by 2 bases, with 14 bases between them. The CDR3 length is 16 residues. The chain's CDR3 is CASSYLRRGNTGELFF. In DNA form, the CDR3 reads TGCGCCAGCAGCTATTTACGTCGGGGTAACACCGGGGAGCTGTTTTTT.

The chain is built from TRBV20-1 and TRBJ2-3; D is unclear. The germline CDR1 and CDR2 sequences are DFQATT and SNEGSKA (reference sequence). The CDR3 runs 15 residues. V lost 2 bases and J 0 bases, leaving 12 bases between the germline ends. CDR3: CSARIPRRSTDTQYF. Written as DNA, the CDR3 is TGCAGTGCTAGAATTCCACGACGGAGCACAGATACGCAGTATTTT.

This clonotype showed up many times. This rearrangement joins TRBV10-3 to TRBJ1-2, with TRBD1 matching 7 bases. The J segment lost 7 bases and the V segment lost 10 bases, leaving 9 bases of the junction unmatched. This CDR3 is built from 12 residues. CDR1 is ENHRY and CDR2 is SYGVKD in the germline V gene. CDR3 residues: CATRDSPLGYTF. The DNA for the CDR3 is TGTGCCACCAGGGACAGCCCCCTTGGCTACACCTTC.

The chain uses TRBV4-2 and TRBJ2-7; 8 bases align to TRBD1. Germline loops: CDR1 LGHNA, CDR2 YNFKEQ. This CDR3 has 21 residues. V gave up 4 bases and J gave up 2 bases; unmatched junction bases: 25. CDR3 coding DNA: TGTGCCAGCAGCCTCGGGACCGCACCTCAGGGGGCGCTAGGAGAGACCTACGAGCAGTACTTC. It yields the protein CASSLGTAPQGALGETYEQYF.

This clonotype showed up just a few times. V usage is TRBV7-3 and J usage is TRBJ1-1; D uncertain. The ends were cut back, 5 bases at V and 1 base at J, with 11 bases in the middle. The CDR3 is 14 residues long. Germline V gene data show CDR1 as SGHTA and CDR2 as FQGTGA. The CDR3 region is CASSPRRKNTEAFF. Here the CDR3 DNA reads TGTGCCAGCAGCCCTCGACGGAAGAACACTGAAGCTTTCTTT. Supplemented by reference TRBV7-3 and TRBJ1-1, the full variable domain reads GAGVSQTPSNKVTEKGKYVELRCDPISGHTALYWYRQSLGQGPEFLIYFQGTGAADDSGLPNDRFFAVRPEGSVSTLKIQRTERGDSAVYLCASSPRRKNTEAFFGQGTRLTVV.

The V gene is TRBV7-2, the J gene TRBJ1-2; 8 bases agree with TRBD1. In germline, CDR1 is SGHTA, CDR2 FQGNSA. Unmatched junction bases numbered 13, after V lost 5 bases and J lost 14 bases. The CDR3 is 13 residues long. The CDR3 region has the DNA TGTGCCAGCAGCAGACAGGGGCGTGACAGGGAGACCTTC. It encodes CASSRQGRDRETF.

This clonotype was seen only once. The V gene is TRBV10-3, the J gene TRBJ2-7; 7 bases fit TRBD1. The junction had 8 bases not matched to a gene; V was cut back by 10 bases and J by 2 bases. Germline loops: CDR1 ENHRY, CDR2 SYGVKD. The CDR3 extends over 13 amino acids. DNA of the CDR3: TGTGCCAGCCCTAAACAGGGGACCTACGAGCAGTACTTC. Translating it yields CASPKQGTYEQYF.

For this clonotype: Because the CDR3 is missing its conserved closing phenylalanine or tryptophan, this is likely a read error. The rearrangement uses TRBV7-7 and TRBJ1-1, with 7 bases aligning to TRBD1. The CDR3 has 12 residues. Per the germline V gene, CDR1 is SSHAT and CDR2 is FNYEAQ (reference sequence). CDR3 sequence (DNA): TGTGCTAGCAGCGGACAGGACACTGAAGCTTTCCTT. It encodes CASSGQDTEAFL.

The chain has TRBV7-2 and TRBJ1-2; no clear D. V was clipped by 4 bases and J by 7 bases, with 13 bases between them. The CDR3 contains 13 residues. Looked up from germline, CDR1 is SGHTA and CDR2 is FQGNSA. The CDR3 is CASSSDPGRGYTF. CDR3 sequence (DNA): TGTGCCAGCAGCTCAGACCCGGGTCGTGGCTACACCTTC.

This clonotype was seen ten or more times. This clone may be a read error of a much larger clone one base away. For the CDR3, the DNA is TGTGCCAGCAGTGAAGCAGGGGTTAATTCACCCCTCCACTTT. It yields the protein CASSEAGVNSPLHF. The rearrangement uses TRBV6-1 and TRBJ1-6; maybe TRBD1 (5 bases). The CDR3 runs to 14 residues. Trimming left V 0 bases short and J 6 bases short, with 6 bases between. Germline loops: CDR1 MNHNS, CDR2 SASEGT.